This T cell receptor beta chain was captured in a study of technical replicates of blood from several donors. The germline V gene encodes CDR1 MDHEN and CDR2 SYDVKM. CDR3 size: 13 residues. Trimming stripped 8 bases from V and 2 bases from J, with 12 bases between. This clone was detected only a few times. Sequencing was performed with immunoSEQ multiplex PCR; in TCRdb, only in-frame clones are kept and a portion is missing. In the table there are 75,000 to 80,000 clones, 85% to 95% of which are singletons. Sequences were obtained from T cells isolated from PBMCs. The rearrangement joins TRBV28 to TRBJ1-1; D remains unclear. The sequence derives from a human donor in good health. The CDR3 reads CASVEAGNTEAFF. The CDR3 DNA follows: TGTGCCAGCGTTGAGGCTGGAAACACTGAAGCTTTCTTT.